The T cell receptor beta chain described here comes from a study of early T cells in non-severe SARS-CoV-2 infection. Study overall: From unsorted whole blood, bulk RNA was sequenced, and the chains remained unpaired.

Points from the study as a whole: Lookups in VDJdb leaned toward anti-spike CD8 responses and missed private and CD4 specificities.

Molecules of cDNA were individually given unique molecular identifiers that were attached to them. TCRdb independently ran MiXCR on the 5' RACE reads; one entry per CDR3 protein. The repertoire holds tens of thousands of distinct CDR3 sequences, with about 4% as singletons. This clonotype was detected many times. Antigen: not known. Losses at the gene ends were 0 bases for V and 2 bases for J; bases not matched to a gene: 11. Germline loops: CDR1 LNHNV, CDR2 YYDKDF (reference sequence). This CDR3 spans 18 amino acids. The chain employs TRBV15 and TRBJ2-7, with 9 positions matching TRBD1. This sequence originates from an adult who was a healthcare worker with PCR-confirmed SARS-CoV-2 infection or an uninfected control (not recorded which). Sequencing was done on a sample of whole blood. The chain's CDR3 is CATSRETRQGGTAYEQYF. The CDR3 nucleotides are TGTGCCACCAGCAGAGAAACCAGACAGGGGGGGACAGCCTACGAGCAGTACTTC.